This T cell receptor beta chain was captured in a study of CD8 T cells in Susac syndrome. RNA amounts of about 0.45 to 1 ug underwent reverse transcription with random hexamers. Amplification of TCR beta CDR3 used immunoSEQ multiplex PCR across 54 Vbeta and 13 Jbeta. TCRdb itself ran the immunoSEQ multiplex PCR reads through MiXCR, one entry per CDR3 protein. This sample has around 130,000 distinct CDR3 sequences; around 91% occur once, and the top ten carry about 0.23%. Purification of the CD8+ and CD4+ T cells relied on negative isolation, and TEMRA cells underwent FACS enrichment. Sample: CD8+ T cells from PBMCs. The sequence came from a human donor with multiple sclerosis.

The CDR3 DNA is TGTGCCAGCAGCCCGGGCGAGGTTCTTAACTATGGCTACACCTTC. Translated, it gives CASSPGEVLNYGYTF. V gene TRBV13 combines with J gene TRBJ1-2; D gene uncertain. The CDR3 contains 15 residues. The V gene lost 5 bases and the J gene lost 1 base, with 14 bases spanning the gap. CDR1 is PRHDT, CDR2 FYEKMQ, per germline (reference sequence).